The 18 T cell receptor beta chains listed next were all sequenced from one sample in a study of PD-L1 blockade in urothelial cancer. The sample's time point: pretreatment peripheral blood. Data came from immunoSEQ multiplex PCR; TCRdb stores just in-frame clones and leaves some out. The data show more than 75,000 clones, about 83% seen once. Sequences were derived from PBMCs, sampled around atezolizumab (anti-PD-L1) treatment. Receptors were obtained from a man aged 55 to 70 with urothelial cancer.

The chain is built from TRBV4-3 and TRBJ2-5; 7 positions agree with TRBD1. V trimming: 0 bases; J trimming: 1 base; junction bases outside the gene matches: 5. In germline, CDR1 is LGHNA, CDR2 YSLEER. This CDR3 region has 16 residues. DNA for the CDR3: TGCGCCAGCAGCCAAGATTTCGGGACAGCCCAAGAGACCCAGTACTTC. It translates to CASSQDFGTAQETQYF.

This sequence joins TRBV5-6 and TRBJ1-1; D is ambiguous. The CDR3 length is 13 residues. V dropped 4 bases and J dropped 3 bases, with 10 bases sitting between them. The germline V gene encodes CDR1 SGHDT and CDR2 YYEEEE. The CDR3 sequence: CASSRGEDTEAFF. The CDR3 region has the DNA TGTGCCAGCAGCCGCGGGGAGGACACTGAAGCTTTCTTT.

The chain combines TRBV28 with TRBJ1-2; D is ambiguous. The CDR3 is made up of 17 amino acids. V lost 6 bases to trimming and J lost 4 bases, with 24 bases between them. In germline, CDR1 is MDHEN, CDR2 SYDVKM. CDR3: CASSLDGVEGIIYGYTF. CDR3 in DNA: TGTGCCAGCAGCCTAGACGGGGTCGAGGGTATAATCTATGGCTACACCTTC.

The chain couples TRBV6-6 to TRBJ1-4; 10 nucleotides line up with TRBD1. The CDR3 runs to 14 residues. With V trimmed by 7 bases and J by 7 bases, 6 bases remained unmatched. The germline V gene has CDR1 MNHNY and CDR2 SVGAGI (reference sequence). DNA of the CDR3: TGTGCCAGCACCCGGACAGGGGGTGTTGAAAAACTGTTTTTT. It codes for CASTRTGGVEKLFF.

This chain joins TRBV5-1 and TRBJ2-3; D is ambiguous. V was clipped by 2 bases and J by 0 bases, with 4 bases between them. Germline loops: CDR1 SGHRS, CDR2 YFSETQ. The CDR3 is 13 amino acids. As DNA, the CDR3 is TGCGCCAGCAGCTTACATAGCACAGATACGCAGTATTTT. Translation gives CASSLHSTDTQYF.

This sequence joins TRBV5-6 and TRBJ2-3; 7 nucleotides align to TRBD1. This CDR3 spans 17 amino acids. Germline CDR1 is SGHDT and CDR2 is YYEEEE. V gave up 2 bases and J gave up 3 bases; unmatched junction bases: 12. This CDR3 reads CASSFYSGTVVTDTQYF. The CDR3 region has the DNA TGTGCCAGCAGCTTTTACTCCGGGACAGTAGTTACAGATACGCAGTATTTT.

The chain is built from TRBV30 and TRBJ1-1; 8 nucleotides match TRBD1. Germline CDR1 is GTSNPN and CDR2 is SVGIG (reference sequence). The CDR3 covers 15 residues. J was trimmed by 6 bases and V by 1 base; bases with no gene match: 10. The CDR3 nucleotides read TGTGCCTGGAGTGCAGGGGACAGGCCCTTGTCTGAAGCTTTCTTT. As protein: CAWSAGDRPLSEAFF.

The V and J genes are TRBV4-2 and TRBJ1-5; a weak D match, TRBD1 (6 bases). Trimming pared 0 bases from V and 3 bases from J, leaving 12 bases between. CDR3 size: 16 residues. The germline CDR1 and CDR2 sequences are LGHNA and YNFKEQ. CDR3 nucleotide sequence: TGTGCCAGCAGCCAAGAAAGTGGACAGTTCAATCAGCCCCAGCATTTT. Protein: CASSQESGQFNQPQHF.

The chain combines TRBV5-4 with TRBJ1-1; D gene uncertain. V lost 4 bases and J lost 1, with 17 bases in between. The CDR3 has 16 residues. Germline lookup yields CDR1 SGHNT and CDR2 YYREEE (reference sequence). This chain's CDR3 is CASSPGSGIRNTEAFF. In nucleotides, the CDR3 is TGTGCCAGCAGCCCCGGGTCGGGGATAAGGAACACTGAAGCTTTCTTT.

The V call is TRBV6-1, the J call TRBJ2-7; 8 nucleotides align to TRBD1. V lost 5 bases, J lost 3 bases, and 9 bases stayed unmatched. Germline CDR1 MNHNS, CDR2 SASEGT. The CDR3 length is 15 residues. The CDR3 DNA is TGTGCCAGCAGTAAACAGGGGGAATACGGCTACGAGCAGTACTTC. Translating it yields CASSKQGEYGYEQYF.

The V call is TRBV13, the J call TRBJ2-7; TRBD2 aligns across 8 bases. V dropped 6 bases and J dropped 2; count of bases not matched to a gene: 15. Germline V gene lookup returns CDR1 PRHDT and CDR2 FYEKMQ (reference sequence). This CDR3 spans 17 amino acids. The CDR3 protein is CASSLRREDHMTYEQYF. In DNA form, the CDR3 reads TGTGCCAGCAGTCTTAGGCGGGAGGACCACATGACCTACGAGCAGTACTTC. The entire variable domain, with the rest obtained from reference TRBV13 and TRBJ2-7, is as follows: AAGVIQSPRHLIKEKRETATLKCYPIPRHDTVYWYQQGPGQDPQFLISFYEKMQSDKGSIPDRFSAQQFSDYHSELNMSSLELGDSALYFCASSLRREDHMTYEQYFGPGTRLTVT.

The chain couples TRBV7-2 to TRBJ2-7; the D gene is possibly TRBD2 (5 bases). Germline CDR1 reads SGHTA; CDR2 reads FQGNSA. The CDR3 length is 15 residues. Trimming removed 1 base at V and 4 bases at J, with 14 bases between. This CDR3 is CASSLGRGRAYEQYF. The CDR3 nucleotides read TGTGCCAGCAGCTTAGGCCGAGGGAGAGCATACGAGCAGTACTTC.

This chain uses TRBV7-9 with TRBJ1-4; D possibly corresponds to TRBD1 (6 bases). CDR3 length: 15 amino acids. Germline V gene lookup returns CDR1 SEHNR and CDR2 FQNEAQ (reference sequence). V lost 1 base and J 4 bases, leaving 10 bases between the germline ends. The CDR3 region has the DNA TGTGCCAGCAGCTTAGGTGGACAGCTTAATGAAAAACTGTTTTTT. This encodes CASSLGGQLNEKLFF.

The chain uses TRBV10-2 and TRBJ1-1; TRBD1 matches at 8 bases. Per germline, CDR1 WSHSY and CDR2 SAAADI. The CDR3 is 14 residues long. V dropped 2 bases and J dropped 3; count of bases not matched to a gene: 2. The CDR3 DNA follows: TGCGCCAGCAGTGAGAACAGGGGGGACACTGAAGCTTTCTTT. Protein: CASSENRGDTEAFF.

This chain links TRBV7-8 with TRBJ2-1; no definite D call. Germline loops: CDR1 SGHVS, CDR2 FQNEAQ. This CDR3 has 14 amino acids. Trimming removed 5 bases from V and 5 bases from J, with 13 bases in between. CDR3 loop: CASSPERRNNEQFF. The CDR3 DNA reads TGTGCCAGCAGCCCCGAACGGCGGAACAATGAGCAGTTCTTC. The full variable domain, with the rest looked up from reference TRBV7-8 and TRBJ2-1, is GAGVSQSPRYKVAKRGQDVALRCDPISGHVSLFWYQQALGQGPEFLTYFQNEAQLDKSGLPSDRFFAERPEGSVSTLKIQRTQQEDSAVYLCASSPERRNNEQFFGPGTRLTVL.

The chain is built from TRBV19 and TRBJ2-1; TRBD1 might be the D (6 bases). The CDR3 loop spans 15 amino acids. The V end lost 4 bases, the J end lost 7 bases, and 17 bases lay between the germline ends. The germline CDR1 and CDR2 sequences are LNHDA and SQIVND (reference sequence). This CDR3 is CASSTGLTGRNEQFF. As DNA, the CDR3 is TGTGCCAGTAGTACCGGCCTAACAGGGAGAAATGAGCAGTTCTTC.

The chain has TRBV6-5 and TRBJ1-1; 9 bases map to TRBD1. V shed 8 bases and J 1 base; nucleotides not matched to a gene: 2. Germline CDR1 reads MNHEY; CDR2 reads SVGAGI. CDR3 length: 13 residues. CDR3 region: CASRQGGNTEAFF. DNA of the CDR3: TGTGCCAGCCGACAGGGGGGGAACACTGAAGCTTTCTTT.

The rearrangement joins TRBV10-3 to TRBJ2-3; tentative D call: TRBD2 (6 bases). The CDR3 runs 13 residues. The V end was cut by 4 bases, the J end by 1 base, with 6 bases between. Germline CDR1 ENHRY, CDR2 SYGVKD. The CDR3 spells CAISGGGTDTQYF. The CDR3 DNA sequence: TGTGCCATCAGTGGGGGGGGCACAGATACGCAGTATTTT.